A selection of T cell receptor beta chains follows, all from one sample in a study of shared clonotypes between healthy human individuals. Sequenced by immunoSEQ multiplex PCR; TCRdb stores in-frame clones only, minus some. Counted here are over 2,000,000 clones, just over 90% occurring once; the ten biggest clones make up 1.5% to 2%. Sequenced input: naive CD8+ T cells from PBMCs. These receptor sequences come from a man aged 18 to 29 in good health. Some clones in this sample may be carry-over from other donors' samples. CDR3s include the opening cysteine and the closing phenylalanine or tryptophan.

V gene | CDR3 protein
TRBV7-9 | CASSLVGEQFF
TRBV27 | CASSGTGGLYLYF
TRBV7-9 | CASSPWGDYNEQFF
TRBV14 | CASSQEVWSTDTQYF
TRBV29-1 | CSVEVLAGGTYNEQFF
TRBV4-2 | CASSQGGSRDEQFF
TRBV5-3 | CARSFRTGNYGYTF
TRBV9 | CASSAPGRGNDGYTF
TRBV7-2 | CASSQRGNWEQYF
TRBV11-2 | CASSLSRGIYEQYF
TRBV7-9 | CASSSGNSYEQYF
TRBV6-5 | CASSYGQGSSYEQYF
TRBV27 | CAASRGLYTEAFF
TRBV7-9 | CASGFGDQPQHF
TRBV10-3 | CAISESDRGTYEQYF
TRBV5-6 | CASSLLGLADPTDTQYF
TRBV11-2 | CASSHSRGVQYF
TRBV29-1 | CSVRGTDEQYF
TRBV28 | CASSSTYEQYF
TRBV2 | CARTSSGALSTNEQFF